This T cell receptor beta chain emerged from a study of T cells expressing NK-cell markers. General study findings and limits: Leadership of the CD3+CD56-NKG2C+ fraction also belonged to these clonotypes in a few donors. Whether expanded NKG2C+ T cell clones were HCMV specific stayed uncertain.

The germline gives CDR1 LNHNV, CDR2 YYDKDF (reference sequence). The length of the CDR3 is 14 residues. A note on this clonotype: Its antigen is not known.

TCRdb reworked the 5' RACE reads into one entry per CDR3 protein, no DNA. The sample totals about 430,000 distinct CDR3 sequences. The sequenced material came from blood T cells: a sorted CD56 or NKG2C T cell subset, CD4+ or CD8+ T cells, or bulk PBMC T cells (not recorded which). V usage is TRBV15 and J usage is TRBJ2-1. This clonotype was obtained from a woman aged 45-65 years in good health. The CDR3 reads CATSLQPTSNEQFF.